The rows below give T cell receptor beta chains drawn from one sample of a study of blood T cell repertoires in COVID-19. Assay: immunoSEQ multiplex PCR; the TCRdb copy retains only in-frame clones and omits some. The sample carries 90,000 to 120,000 clones, roughly 83% recorded once. The specimen was peripheral blood. Receptors originate from a human donor in a cohort sampled during active COVID-19. Both conserved end residues are part of each CDR3. Each record gives: V gene, CDR3 length, J gene, clone size, D gene, CDR3 DNA, CDR3 protein. A D gene is named only where the DNA matches it firmly. Some rows mark clone size as missing; the rest say once, few, many or name a class of expanded clone.

V: TRBV24-1
length: 13
J: TRBJ1-5
size: once
D: -
DNA: TGTGCCACCAGTGCCCCTGGGGCAGGACCCCAGCATTTT
CDR3: CATSAPGAGPQHF

V: TRBV27
length: 13
J: TRBJ1-6
size: -
D: -
DNA: TGTGCCAGCAGTTTTGGGGGCAACTCACCCCTCCACTTT
CDR3: CASSFGGNSPLHF

V: TRBV3-1/TRBV3-2
length: 15
J: TRBJ1-6
size: -
D: -
DNA: TGTGCCAGCAGCTCGATTTCCTCTCGCGATTCACCCCTCCACTTT
CDR3: CASSSISSRDSPLHF

V: TRBV2
length: 15
J: TRBJ2-5
size: -
D: -
DNA: TGTGCCAGCAGTGAGTGGGCTATTACACAAGAGACCCAGTACTTC
CDR3: CASSEWAITQETQYF

V: TRBV5-1
length: 15
J: TRBJ1-4
size: once
D: -
DNA: TGCGCCAGCAGCTTGGACGGGACTTCTGATGAAAAACTGTTTTTT
CDR3: CASSLDGTSDEKLFF

V: TRBV5-1
length: 17
J: TRBJ2-1
size: -
D: TRBD1
DNA: TGCGCCAGCAGCTTGGGCCCCCAGGGGGTCATGGGCAATGAGCAGTTCTTC
CDR3: CASSLGPQGVMGNEQFF

V: TRBV25-1
length: 12
J: TRBJ2-2
size: -
D: -
DNA: TGTGCCAGCAGTGAAGCAGCCGGGGAGCTGTTTTTT
CDR3: CASSEAAGELFF

V: TRBV13
length: 14
J: TRBJ1-4
size: few
D: -
DNA: TGTGCCAGCAGCCGTACGGGGGGTGAGGAAAAACTGTTTTTT
CDR3: CASSRTGGEEKLFF

V: TRBV7-9
length: 17
J: TRBJ2-1
size: -
D: -
DNA: TGTGCCAGCAGCCTCGTCCGTTGGCCCTCTTCCTACAATGAGCAGTTCTTC
CDR3: CASSLVRWPSSYNEQFF

V: TRBV5-6
length: 16
J: TRBJ2-1
size: -
D: -
DNA: TGTGCCAGCAGCCCCACACCCGGGACACAGTACAATGAGCAGTTCTTC
CDR3: CASSPTPGTQYNEQFF

V: TRBV18
length: 16
J: TRBJ1-2
size: -
D: -
DNA: TGTGCCAGCTCACCAGGGCCAGGCCGAAATCTCTATGGCTACACCTTC
CDR3: CASSPGPGRNLYGYTF

V: TRBV4-3
length: 16
J: TRBJ2-5
size: -
D: TRBD2
DNA: TGCGCCAGCAGCCAAGGTCTCCTAGCGGGAGGTGAGACCCAGTACTTC
CDR3: CASSQGLLAGGETQYF

V: TRBV30
length: 15
J: TRBJ1-2
size: -
D: TRBD1
DNA: TGTGCCTGGAGTGCCGGCAGGACAGGGAACTATGGCTACACCTTC
CDR3: CAWSAGRTGNYGYTF

V: TRBV24-1
length: 17
J: TRBJ2-3
size: few
D: TRBD1
DNA: TGTGCCACCAGTGAGCCAGGACAGGGGGCGCTTAAAGATACGCAGTATTTT
CDR3: CATSEPGQGALKDTQYF

V: TRBV18
length: 16
J: TRBJ2-7
size: -
D: TRBD1
DNA: TGTGCCAGCTCGGAACGGACAGGGGGTAATATCTACGAGCAGTACTTC
CDR3: CASSERTGGNIYEQYF

V: TRBV2
length: 17
J: TRBJ1-5
size: -
D: TRBD1
DNA: TGTGCCAGCAGTGGGACAGGGGGCTTGGTCTTCAATCAGCCCCAGCATTTT
CDR3: CASSGTGGLVFNQPQHF